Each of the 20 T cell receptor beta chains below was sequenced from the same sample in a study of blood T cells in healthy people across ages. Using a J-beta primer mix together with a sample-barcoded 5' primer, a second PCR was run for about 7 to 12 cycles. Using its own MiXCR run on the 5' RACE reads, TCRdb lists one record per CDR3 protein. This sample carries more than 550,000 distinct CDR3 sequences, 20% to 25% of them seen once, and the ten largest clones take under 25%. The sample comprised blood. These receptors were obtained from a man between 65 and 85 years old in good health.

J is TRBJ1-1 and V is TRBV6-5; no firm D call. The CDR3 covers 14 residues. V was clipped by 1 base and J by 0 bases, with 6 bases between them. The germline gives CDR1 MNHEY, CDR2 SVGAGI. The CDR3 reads CASSYYGLNTEAFF. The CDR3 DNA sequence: TGTGCCAGCAGTTACTATGGGTTGAACACTGAAGCTTTCTTT.

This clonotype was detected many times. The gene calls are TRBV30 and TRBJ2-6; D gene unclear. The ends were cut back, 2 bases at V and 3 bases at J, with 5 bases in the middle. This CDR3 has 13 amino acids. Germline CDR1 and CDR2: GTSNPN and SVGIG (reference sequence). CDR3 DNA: TGTGCCTGGAGTCTAGGTGGGGCCAACGTCCTGACTTTC. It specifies CAWSLGGANVLTF.

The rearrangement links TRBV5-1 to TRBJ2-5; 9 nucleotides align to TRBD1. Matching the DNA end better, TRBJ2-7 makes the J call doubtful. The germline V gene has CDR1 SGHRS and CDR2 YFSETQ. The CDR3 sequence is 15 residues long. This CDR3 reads CASSATGGLSHEQYF. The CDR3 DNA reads TGCGCCAGCAGCGCGACAGGGGGTTTATCCCACGAGCAGTACTTC.

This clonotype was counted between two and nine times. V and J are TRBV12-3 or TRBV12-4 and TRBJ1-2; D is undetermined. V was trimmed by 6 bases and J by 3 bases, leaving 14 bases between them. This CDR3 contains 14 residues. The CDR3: CASSSDGTDYGYTF. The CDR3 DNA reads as TGTGCCAGCAGCTCGGACGGAACCGACTATGGCTACACCTTC.

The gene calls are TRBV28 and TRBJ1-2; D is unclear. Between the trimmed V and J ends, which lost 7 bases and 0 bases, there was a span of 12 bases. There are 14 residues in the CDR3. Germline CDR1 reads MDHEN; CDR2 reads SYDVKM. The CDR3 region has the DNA TGTGCCAGCATGGAGGCGCCCTCTAACTATGGCTACACCTTC. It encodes CASMEAPSNYGYTF.

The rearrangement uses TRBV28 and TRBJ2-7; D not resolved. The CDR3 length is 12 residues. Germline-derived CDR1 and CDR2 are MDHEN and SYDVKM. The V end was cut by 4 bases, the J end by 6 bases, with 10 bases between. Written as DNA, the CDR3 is TGTGCCAGCAGTTATAGGGCGGTCGAGCAGTACTTC. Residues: CASSYRAVEQYF.

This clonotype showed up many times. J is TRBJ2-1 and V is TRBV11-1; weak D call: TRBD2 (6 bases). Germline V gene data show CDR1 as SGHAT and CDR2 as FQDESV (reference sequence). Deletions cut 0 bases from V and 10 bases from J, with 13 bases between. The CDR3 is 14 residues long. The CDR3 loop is CASSLAGGRREQFF. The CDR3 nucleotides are TGTGCCAGCAGCTTAGCGGGGGGAAGGCGGGAGCAGTTCTTC. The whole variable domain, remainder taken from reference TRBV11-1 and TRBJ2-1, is EAEVAQSPRYKITEKSQAVAFWCDPISGHATLYWYRQILGQGPELLVQFQDESVVDDSQLPKDRFSAERLKGVDSTLKIQPAELGDSAMYLCASSLAGGRREQFFGPGTRLTVL.

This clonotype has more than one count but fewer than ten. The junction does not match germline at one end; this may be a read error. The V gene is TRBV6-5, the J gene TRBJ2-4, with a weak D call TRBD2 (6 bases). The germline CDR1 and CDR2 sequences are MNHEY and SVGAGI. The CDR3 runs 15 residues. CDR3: CASSYSSEGAYIQCF. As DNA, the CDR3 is TGTGCCAGCAGTTACTCGTCGGAGGGCGCCTACATTCAGTGCTTC.

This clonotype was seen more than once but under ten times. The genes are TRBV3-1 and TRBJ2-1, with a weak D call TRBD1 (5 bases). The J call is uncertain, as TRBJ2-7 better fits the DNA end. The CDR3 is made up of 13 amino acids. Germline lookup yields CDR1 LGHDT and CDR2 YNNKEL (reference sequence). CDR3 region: CASGRQKSYEQYF. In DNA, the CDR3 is TGTGCCAGCGGACGACAGAAATCTTACGAGCAGTACTTC.

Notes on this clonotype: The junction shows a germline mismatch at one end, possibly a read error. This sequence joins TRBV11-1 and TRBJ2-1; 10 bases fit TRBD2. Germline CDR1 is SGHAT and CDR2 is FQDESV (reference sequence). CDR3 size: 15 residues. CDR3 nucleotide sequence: TGTGCCAGCAGCGTAGCGGGAGGTTCCCCCTTTGAGCAGTTCTTC. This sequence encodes CASSVAGGSPFEQFF.

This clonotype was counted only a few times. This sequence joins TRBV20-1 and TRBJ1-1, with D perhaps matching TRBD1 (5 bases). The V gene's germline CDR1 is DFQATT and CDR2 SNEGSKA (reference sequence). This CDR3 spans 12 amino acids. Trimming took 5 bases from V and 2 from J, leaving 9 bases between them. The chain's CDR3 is CSALGGNTEAFF. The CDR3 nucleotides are TGCAGTGCTCTCGGGGGAAACACTGAAGCTTTCTTT.

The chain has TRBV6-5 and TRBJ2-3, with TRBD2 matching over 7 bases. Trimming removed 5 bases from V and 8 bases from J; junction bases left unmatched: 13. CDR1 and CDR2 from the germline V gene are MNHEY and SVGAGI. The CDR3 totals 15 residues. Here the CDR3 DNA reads TGTGCCAGCAGTACGGGACTATCGACGGGGAGTACGCAGTATTTT. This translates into CASSTGLSTGSTQYF.

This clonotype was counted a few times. The CDR3, as DNA: TGTGCCAGCAGCGGCCGACAGGGGAGTAGCACAGATACGCAGTATTTT. Its protein is CASSGRQGSSTDTQYF. The rearrangement joins TRBV9 to TRBJ2-3, with 8 bases aligning to TRBD1. CDR3 length: 16 amino acids. The germline V gene has CDR1 SGDLS and CDR2 YYNGEE. V lost 3 bases to trimming and J lost 0 bases; unmatched junction nucleotides: 6.

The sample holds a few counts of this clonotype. CDR3 in DNA: TGCAGTGCTAGCATTAATGAAAAACTGTTTTTT. Translation: CSASINEKLFF. This chain uses TRBV20-1 with TRBJ1-4, with D uncertain. Germline loops: CDR1 DFQATT, CDR2 SNEGSKA (reference sequence). CDR3 length: 11 amino acids. Trimming stripped 3 bases from V and 4 bases from J, with 3 bases between.

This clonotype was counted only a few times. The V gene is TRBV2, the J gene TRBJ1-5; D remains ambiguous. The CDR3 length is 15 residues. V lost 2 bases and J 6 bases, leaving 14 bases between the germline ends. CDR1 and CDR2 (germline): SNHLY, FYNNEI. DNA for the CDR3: TGTGCCAGCAGTGAACAAGGGCGGGTGACTCAGCCCCAGCATTTT. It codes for CASSEQGRVTQPQHF.

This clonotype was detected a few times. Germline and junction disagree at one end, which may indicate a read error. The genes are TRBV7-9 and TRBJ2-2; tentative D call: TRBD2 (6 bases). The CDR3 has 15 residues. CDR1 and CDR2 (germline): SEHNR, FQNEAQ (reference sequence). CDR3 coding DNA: TGTGCCAGCAGCCTAGCGTGGGGGATGACCGGGGAGCTGTTTTTT. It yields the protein CASSLAWGMTGELFF.

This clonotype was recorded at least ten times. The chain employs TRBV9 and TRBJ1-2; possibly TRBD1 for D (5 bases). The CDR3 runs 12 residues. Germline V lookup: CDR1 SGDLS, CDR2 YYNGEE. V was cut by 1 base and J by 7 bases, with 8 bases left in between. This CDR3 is CASSVNTGGYTF. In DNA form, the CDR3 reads TGTGCCAGCAGCGTAAATACAGGTGGCTACACCTTC.

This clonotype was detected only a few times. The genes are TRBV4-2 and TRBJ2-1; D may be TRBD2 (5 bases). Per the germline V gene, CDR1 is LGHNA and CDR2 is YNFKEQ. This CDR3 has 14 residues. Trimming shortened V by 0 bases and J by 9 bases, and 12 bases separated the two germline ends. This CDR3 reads CASSQDDEGGEQFF. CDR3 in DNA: TGTGCCAGCAGCCAAGATGATGAGGGCGGTGAGCAGTTCTTC.

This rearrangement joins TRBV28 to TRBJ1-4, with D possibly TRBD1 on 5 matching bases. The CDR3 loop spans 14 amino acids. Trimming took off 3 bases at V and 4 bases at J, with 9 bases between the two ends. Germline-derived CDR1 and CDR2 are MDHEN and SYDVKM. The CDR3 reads CASSFGDRNEKLFF. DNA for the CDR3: TGTGCCAGCAGTTTTGGGGACCGTAATGAAAAACTGTTTTTT.

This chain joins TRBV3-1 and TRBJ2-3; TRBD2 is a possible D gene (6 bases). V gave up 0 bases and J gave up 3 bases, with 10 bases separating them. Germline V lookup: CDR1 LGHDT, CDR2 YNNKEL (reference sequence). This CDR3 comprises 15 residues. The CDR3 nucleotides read TGTGCCAGCAGCCAAGACCGAGGGAGGACAGATACGCAGTATTTT. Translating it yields CASSQDRGRTDTQYF.